Each of the 26 T cell receptor beta chains below was sequenced from the same sample in a study of blood T cell repertoires in COVID-19 (dated by TCRdb to the early 2020s). The protocol used for the library was the immunoSEQ multiplex PCR assay. TCRdb took this table from immuneACCESS and kept in-frame rearrangements with V and J called. Such tables lack part of the clones; where checked against another copy, unresolved V genes explain under half of the gap, and the rest is unexplained. A total of about 150,000 clones appear in this sample, 80% to 85% of them only once. 35% to 45% of the sample is held by the ten biggest clonotypes. What was sequenced was peripheral blood. The receptors come from a human donor in a cohort sampled during active COVID-19.

V usage is TRBV24-1 and J usage is TRBJ2-5; unclear D gene. The V and J ends lost 4 bases and 4 bases respectively, with 9 bases between them. The CDR3 length is 13 residues. Per the germline V gene, CDR1 is KGHDR and CDR2 is SFDVKD. This CDR3 is CATSDPGTETQYF. CDR3 bases: TGTGCCACCAGTGACCCCGGTACAGAGACCCAGTACTTC.

The genes are TRBV19 and TRBJ2-1; 9 positions match TRBD1. Germline V gives CDR1 LNHDA, CDR2 SQIVND (reference sequence). The CDR3 extends over 14 amino acids. J gave up 10 bases and V 5 bases, and 9 bases lay outside the gene matches. The CDR3 DNA is TGTGCCAGTAGTTTGCCGGGACAGGGAACGGAGCAGTTCTTC. Its protein is CASSLPGQGTEQFF.

CDR3 DNA: TGCGCCAGCAGCTTGTACGAATTGAGCTCCTATAATTCACCCCTCCACTTT. Translated, it gives CASSLYELSSYNSPLHF. The chain combines TRBV5-1 with TRBJ1-6; D remains unclear. V shed 1 base and J shed 0 bases, with 11 bases lying between them. The CDR3 is made up of 17 amino acids. Germline V gene lookup returns CDR1 SGHRS and CDR2 YFSETQ.

This chain links TRBV7-9 with TRBJ2-7; 9 bases fit TRBD2. The V segment lost 5 bases and the J segment 4 bases; nucleotides outside the gene matches: 9. The germline V gene has CDR1 SEHNR and CDR2 FQNEAQ (reference sequence). The CDR3 is made up of 15 amino acids. The DNA for the CDR3 is TGTGCCAGCAGCCCCCAGGCGGGGGGGAGGTACGAGCAGTACTTC. As protein: CASSPQAGGRYEQYF.

Many counts were recorded for this clone. The chain couples TRBV9 to TRBJ2-7; 8 nucleotides align to TRBD2. Germline CDR1 SGDLS, CDR2 YYNGEE. The CDR3 has 15 residues. V gave up 4 bases and J gave up 5 bases; unmatched junction bases: 11. The CDR3 bases are TGTGCCAGCAGCCCAAGGGGGACTAGTAGGCACGAGCAGTACTTC. It is translated as CASSPRGTSRHEQYF. Combining the CDR3 with reference TRBV9 and TRBJ2-7 gives the whole variable domain DSGVTQTPKHLITATGQRVTLRCSPRSGDLSVYWYQQSLDQGLQFLIQYYNGEERAKGNILERFSAQQFPDLHSELNLSSLELGDSALYFCASSPRGTSRHEQYFGPGTRLTVT.

The chain uses TRBV27 and TRBJ1-2, with a possible D match to TRBD1 (6 bases). Looked up from germline, CDR1 is MNHEY and CDR2 is SMNVEV (reference sequence). The V and J ends lost 5 bases and 9 bases respectively, with 16 bases between them. The CDR3 loop spans 13 amino acids. CDR3 loop: CASSRGKGESYTF. Written as DNA, the CDR3 is TGTGCCAGCAGTAGGGGGAAGGGGGAAAGCTACACCTTC.

The chain joins TRBV27 to TRBJ1-6, with TRBD1 identical over 7 bases. There are 15 residues in the CDR3. CDR1 and CDR2 (germline): MNHEY, SMNVEV (reference sequence). Trimming cost V 3 bases and J 7 bases; bases outside gene matches: 6. DNA of the CDR3: TGTGCCAGCAGTTTCCTTGACAGGGCGAATTCACCCCTCCACTTT. This gives the protein CASSFLDRANSPLHF.

The V call is TRBV5-1, the J call TRBJ1-5; D is perhaps TRBD1 (6 bases). Trimming stripped 4 bases from V and 7 bases from J, with 21 bases between. The CDR3 consists of 16 residues. CDR1 and CDR2 (germline): SGHRS, YFSETQ. The CDR3 DNA reads TGCGCCAGCAGCGAAACGGGGGCGGGGGCTGGACAGCCCCAGCATTTT. This encodes CASSETGAGAGQPQHF.

This sequence joins TRBV4-1 and TRBJ2-7; 9 bases are a match to TRBD2. With V trimmed by 5 bases and J by 3 bases, 14 bases remained unmatched. This CDR3 is built from 17 residues. CDR1 and CDR2 from the germline V gene are MGHRA and YSYEKL. The DNA for the CDR3 is TGCGCCAGCAGCAAGGGCCGGGCAGCGGGGGGAAACTACGAGCAGTACTTC. Translating it yields CASSKGRAAGGNYEQYF.

This chain uses TRBV10-2 with TRBJ2-1, with D perhaps TRBD1 (6 bases). Deletions cut 4 bases from V and 5 bases from J, with 15 bases between. The CDR3 length is 15 residues. CDR1 and CDR2 (germline): WSHSY, SAAADI. As DNA, the CDR3 is TGCGCCAGCAGTGGTGGCAGGGGATGGGACAATGAGCAGTTCTTC. Residues: CASSGGRGWDNEQFF.

The V gene is TRBV9, the J gene TRBJ2-3; TRBD1 matches at 7 bases. In germline, CDR1 is SGDLS, CDR2 YYNGEE. The V gene end was trimmed by 5 bases and the J gene end by 2 bases; junction bases not matched to a gene: 8. The CDR3 has 15 amino acids. This CDR3 reads CASRGPGGDTDTQYF. The CDR3 DNA is TGTGCCAGCAGGGGCCCAGGGGGTGACACAGATACGCAGTATTTT. The full variable domain, rest sourced from reference TRBV9 and TRBJ2-3, is DSGVTQTPKHLITATGQRVTLRCSPRSGDLSVYWYQQSLDQGLQFLIQYYNGEERAKGNILERFSAQQFPDLHSELNLSSLELGDSALYFCASRGPGGDTDTQYFGPGTRLTVL.

This chain joins TRBV5-1 and TRBJ2-2; D remains unclear. This CDR3 spans 16 amino acids. The ends were cut back, 0 bases at V and 1 base at J, with 10 bases in the middle. Germline V lookup: CDR1 SGHRS, CDR2 YFSETQ. The CDR3 loop reads CASSLAPAGNTGELFF. Written as DNA, the CDR3 is TGCGCCAGCAGCTTGGCCCCTGCAGGGAACACCGGGGAGCTGTTTTTT.

The V gene is TRBV30, the J gene TRBJ1-2; D might be TRBD1 (6 bases). V was trimmed by 0 bases and J by 4 bases, leaving 6 bases between them. CDR3 length: 12 residues. Looked up from germline, CDR1 is GTSNPN and CDR2 is SVGIG (reference sequence). CDR3 loop: CAWSVQGYGYTF. CDR3 coding DNA: TGTGCCTGGAGTGTACAGGGCTATGGCTACACCTTC. The full variable domain, with the rest looked up from reference TRBV30 and TRBJ1-2, is SQTIHQWPATLVQPVGSPLSLECTVEGTSNPNLYWYRQAAGRGLQLLFYSVGIGQISSEVPQNLSASRPQDRQFILSSKKLLLSDSGFYLCAWSVQGYGYTFGSGTRLTVV.

The rearrangement links TRBV6-2 or TRBV6-3 to TRBJ1-5; D unresolved. The CDR3 contains 13 residues. Germline V CDR1 and CDR2: MNHEY, SVGEGT. Trimming took 6 bases from V and 7 from J, leaving 13 bases between them. Here the CDR3 reads CASSLFGRQPQHF. CDR3 in DNA: TGTGCCAGCAGCCTCTTCGGGAGGCAGCCCCAGCATTTT.

This clone has a handful of counts. The chain couples TRBV4-2 to TRBJ1-1; possibly TRBD1 for D (5 bases). This CDR3 is built from 14 residues. Germline assignment: CDR1 LGHNA and CDR2 YNFKEQ. V gave up 0 bases and J gave up 8 bases, with 13 bases separating them. CDR3 in DNA: TGTGCCAGCAGCCAAGATAATAAGGCAGGGGAAGCTTTCTTT. Its translation is CASSQDNKAGEAFF.

The V gene is TRBV16, the J gene TRBJ1-2, with 7 nucleotides matching TRBD1. The CDR3 totals 15 residues. The ends lost 3 bases at V and 0 bases at J; junction bases unmatched: 4. Looked up from germline, CDR1 is KGHSY and CDR2 is FQNENV. In DNA, the CDR3 is TGTGCCAGCAGCCAGGGGACAGTAGCTAACTATGGCTACACCTTC. As protein: CASSQGTVANYGYTF. The full variable domain, completed using reference TRBV16 and TRBJ1-2, is GEEVAQTPKHLVRGEGQKAKLYCAPIKGHSYVFWYQQVLKNEFKFLISFQNENVFDETGMPKERFSAKCLPNSPCSLEIQATKLEDSAVYFCASSQGTVANYGYTFGSGTRLTVV.

The count of this clone is one. The chain is built from TRBV9 and TRBJ1-6; D may be TRBD1 (5 bases). CDR3 length: 15 amino acids. V dropped 0 bases and J dropped 7 bases, with 11 bases sitting between them. Germline values: CDR1 SGDLS, CDR2 YYNGEE. CDR3 sequence (DNA): TGTGCCAGCAGCGTAGGCGGGGGGGAAAATTCACCCCTCCACTTT. It translates to CASSVGGGENSPLHF.

V gene TRBV5-8 combines with J gene TRBJ1-5; possible D gene TRBD1, 6 bases. In germline, CDR1 is SGHTS, CDR2 YDEGEE. CDR3 length: 15 residues. The V gene lost 4 bases and the J gene lost 0 bases, with 11 bases spanning the gap. CDR3 in DNA: TGTGCCAGCAGCCCGGGACACTATAGCAATCAGCCCCAGCATTTT. Protein sequence: CASSPGHYSNQPQHF.

The chain carries TRBV2 and TRBJ2-5; 10 bases agree with TRBD2. The germline CDR1 and CDR2 sequences are SNHLY and FYNNEI. The J segment lost 0 bases and the V segment lost 4 bases, leaving 11 bases of the junction unmatched. The CDR3 is 18 amino acids. The CDR3 spells CASSATHPGLAYQETQYF. CDR3 DNA: TGTGCCAGCAGTGCGACACACCCGGGACTAGCGTACCAAGAGACCCAGTACTTC.

The chain employs TRBV5-1 and TRBJ1-6, with TRBD1 matching over 8 bases. Germline CDR1 is SGHRS and CDR2 is YFSETQ. CDR3 length equals 15 residues. V dropped 2 bases and J dropped 6; count of bases not matched to a gene: 4. CDR3 sequence (DNA): TGCGCCAGCAGCTTTGGACAGGGTCGTAATTCACCCCTCCACTTT. Translation: CASSFGQGRNSPLHF.

V usage is TRBV6-4 and J usage is TRBJ2-3; D is unresolved. Germline V gene data show CDR1 as MRHNA and CDR2 as SNTAGT. With 3 bases removed from V and 4 bases from J, the gap between germline ends came to 11 bases. The CDR3 consists of 14 residues. Here the CDR3 DNA reads TGTGCCAGCAGTGAGACAACAAGCTCAGATACGCAGTATTTT. This encodes CASSETTSSDTQYF.

This clone was seen only once. This rearrangement joins TRBV5-1 to TRBJ2-3; perhaps TRBD2 as D (6 bases). The CDR3 runs 15 residues. Trimming shortened V by 0 bases and J by 6 bases, and 14 bases separated the two germline ends. In germline, CDR1 is SGHRS, CDR2 YFSETQ. The CDR3 coding sequence is TGCGCCAGCAGCTTGGGCGGGGCCCCACATGATACGCAGTATTTT. Protein product: CASSLGGAPHDTQYF. Filled out from reference TRBV5-1 and TRBJ2-3, the complete variable domain reads KAGVTQTPRYLIKTRGQQVTLSCSPISGHRSVSWYQQTPGQGLQFLFEYFSETQRNKGNFPGRFSGRQFSNSRSEMNVSTLELGDSALYLCASSLGGAPHDTQYFGPGTRLTVL.

The V and J genes are TRBV10-3 and TRBJ1-4, with a possible D match to TRBD1 (6 bases). The germline V and J ends were trimmed by 0 bases and 8 bases, with 13 bases remaining between them. This CDR3 has 15 amino acids. CDR1 is ENHRY, CDR2 SYGVKD, per germline. The CDR3 sequence is CAISESGSQGEKLFF. CDR3 sequence (DNA): TGTGCCATCAGTGAGTCTGGCAGCCAGGGGGAAAAACTGTTTTTT.

The chain combines TRBV6-2 or TRBV6-3 with TRBJ2-3; 14 bases line up with TRBD2. The ends lost 4 bases at V and 2 bases at J; junction bases unmatched: 11. The CDR3 covers 19 residues. Germline V gives CDR1 MNHEY, CDR2 SVGEGT. CDR3 nucleotides: TGTGCCAGCAGTTCCCCGACTAGCGGGGGGGCTAGTCCCACAGATACGCAGTATTTT. Protein sequence: CASSSPTSGGASPTDTQYF.

The chain links TRBV9 to TRBJ2-3, with 8 nucleotides matching TRBD2. CDR3 size: 16 residues. Germline V gene data show CDR1 as SGDLS and CDR2 as YYNGEE. After removal of 0 bases from V and 2 bases from J, the junction contained 5 bases not matched to a gene. CDR3 bases: TGTGCCAGCAGCGTAGGGTCTAGCGGGTTCACAGATACGCAGTATTTT. Residues: CASSVGSSGFTDTQYF.

V and J are TRBV7-9 and TRBJ1-2, with TRBD1 identical over 11 bases. This CDR3 has 15 amino acids. Germline V gene data show CDR1 as SEHNR and CDR2 as FQNEAQ (reference sequence). Trimming took 5 bases from V and 6 from J; bases not matched to a gene: 8. The CDR3 loop reads CASSQDRTGGDGYTF. The CDR3 bases are TGTGCCAGCAGCCAGGATAGGACAGGGGGCGATGGCTACACCTTC.